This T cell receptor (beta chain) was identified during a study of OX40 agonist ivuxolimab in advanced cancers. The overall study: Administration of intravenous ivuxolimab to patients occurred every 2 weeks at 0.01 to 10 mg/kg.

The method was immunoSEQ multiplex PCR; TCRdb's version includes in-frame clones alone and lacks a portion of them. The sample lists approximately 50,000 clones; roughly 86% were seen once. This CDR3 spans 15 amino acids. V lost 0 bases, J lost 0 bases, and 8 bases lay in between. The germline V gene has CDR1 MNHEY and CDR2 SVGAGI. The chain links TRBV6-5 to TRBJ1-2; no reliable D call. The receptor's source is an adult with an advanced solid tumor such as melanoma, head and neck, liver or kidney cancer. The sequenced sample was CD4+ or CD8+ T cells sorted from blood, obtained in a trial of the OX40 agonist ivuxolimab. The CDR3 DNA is TGTGCCAGCAGTTACTCTTCAGACCCTAACTATGGCTACACCTTC. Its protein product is CASSYSSDPNYGYTF.